The TCR beta chain under discussion was sequenced for a study of blood T cell repertoires in COVID-19 (TCRdb year 2020). About the full investigation: Collaborator samples came from the United States, Italy and Spain and covered acute and convalescent phases of COVID-19. The material from the prospective study consisted of cDNA or gDNA derived from T cells, B-cell-depleted T cells, or PBMCs. The dataset comprised deeply sampled blood TCRbeta repertoires from subjects exposed to, actively infected with, or recovered from COVID-19. The repertoires were released in a freely available public database intended as a resource for research on the immune response to SARS-CoV-2. The samples were drawn from two sources: the first 160 participants of the ongoing ImmuneRACE study, and 1,000 to 1,500 subjects contributed by 6 global collaborators. Nearly every sample came with metadata listing a de-identified subject ID, COVID-19 status, age in years and sex. Where available, HLA class I and class II types were obtained from metadata supplied by the sample provider rather than from assay-based typing. General findings and caveats noted by the study authors: The quantity of clinical and demographic metadata differed by source and by participant and was supplied without curation.

The immunoSEQ Assay, a bias-controlled multiplex PCR, was used to amplify TCRbeta CDR3 regions from genomic DNA. Per the source publication's procedure: Within the assay, amplification of reference gene primers was used to estimate how many nucleated cells each sample contained. Sequence reads were collapsed and filtered to measure the absolute abundance of every unique TCRbeta CDR3 rearrangement. For each sample, productive Simpson clonality was calculated by taking the square root of Simpson's diversity index across productive rearrangements. TCRdb mirrors the immuneACCESS table, restricted to in-frame sequences. Some clones are absent from its copies; in checked studies, under half trace to an unresolved V gene, and the reason for the others is unknown. V and J calls and clone size are as listed in that table; D and trimming were resolved from the DNA. Within this sample are 390,000 or so clones, with less than 90% of them counted one time only. Of the sample, approximately 5% falls within the top ten clones.

Points on this clone: Its recognized antigen is unknown. Within one base of it there is no much larger clone, and no base qualities were kept.

In the prospective study, participants were about 18 to 95 years old, resided in under 30 geographic areas of the United States, and were enrolled through a virtual design. To assign participants to cohorts, the prospective study relied on clinical history that participants themselves reported in a screening survey and a study questionnaire. ImmuneRACE Cohort 3 recovered participants were defined by two consecutive negative NP/OP PCR tests, healthcare professional clearance, or symptom resolution. Each participant in the prospective study had whole blood, serum and a nasopharyngeal or oropharyngeal swab collected by mobile phlebotomists. Over an approximately 2-month period, participants in the prospective study had the option of providing additional blood draws and questionnaires. Blood samples from the prospective study were shipped frozen or at room temperature prior to DNA extraction. From its cysteine to its phenylalanine, the CDR3 spans 16 amino acids. Only the CDR3 portion is preserved as DNA: 48 bases, with reading frame beginning at the first base. Per the germline V gene, KGHSH is the CDR1 and LQKENI is the CDR2. V was cut back by 3 bases and J by 5 bases, leaving a gap of 19 bases between them.

The sample consisted of PBMCs or T cells enriched from blood (not recorded which). This chain joins TRBV18 to TRBJ1-1; the D gene assignment is ambiguous. The TCR comes from a woman between 45 and 60 years old who had recovered from COVID-19. The DNA reads as follows: TGTGCCAGCTCACCGCGCGAAAGCTTCATTACTACTGAAGCTTTCTTT. Translated, this gives CASSPRESFITTEAFF.